These 28 T cell receptor beta chains came from one sample sequenced in a study of blood T cell repertoires in COVID-19. Produced via immunoSEQ multiplex PCR; TCRdb's table is partial and in-frame only. Of more than 85,000 clones listed, over 70% are singletons. Input material: peripheral blood. These receptors came from a man in his 60s with acute or convalescent COVID-19.

The J gene is TRBJ1-3, the V gene TRBV10-1, with 8 bases aligning to TRBD1. The CDR3 is 16 residues long. Trimming cost V 6 bases and J 3 bases; bases outside gene matches: 10. Germline-derived CDR1 and CDR2 are WNHNN and SYGVQD (reference sequence). The CDR3 region is CASRHGQGPDGNTIYF. The CDR3 coding sequence is TGCGCCAGCAGACACGGACAGGGTCCCGATGGAAACACCATATATTTT.

Only a few counts were recorded for this clone. V and J are TRBV6-2 or TRBV6-3 and TRBJ1-2; 7 positions match TRBD1. This CDR3 comprises 13 residues. CDR1 is MNHEY and CDR2 is SVGEGT in the germline V gene. J was trimmed by 4 bases and V by 5 bases; bases with no gene match: 4. In DNA, the CDR3 is TGTGCCAGCAGTCAGGGACAGCCCTATGGCTACACCTTC. This gives the protein CASSQGQPYGYTF.

The rearrangement links TRBV24-1 to TRBJ2-5; no clear D gene. V was pared by 5 bases and J by 3 bases, with 6 bases between. This CDR3 region has 12 residues. Germline V CDR1 and CDR2: KGHDR, SFDVKD. The CDR3: CATSAPEETQYF. In DNA form, the CDR3 reads TGTGCCACCAGTGCCCCGGAAGAGACCCAGTACTTC.

The V gene is TRBV4-1, the J gene TRBJ1-1, with 9 bases aligning to TRBD1. Trimming removed 0 bases from V and 4 bases from J; junction bases left unmatched: 9. Looked up from germline, CDR1 is MGHRA and CDR2 is YSYEKL. The CDR3 has 17 residues. Here the CDR3 reads CASSQEILGQGTTEAFF. DNA of the CDR3: TGCGCCAGCAGCCAAGAAATTTTGGGACAGGGAACCACTGAAGCTTTCTTT.

CDR3 nucleotides: TGTGCCAGCAGCTTGCGGCAGGGGGAATCAGATACGCAGTATTTT. Translating gives CASSLRQGESDTQYF. The chain joins TRBV5-6 to TRBJ2-3, with 7 bases matching TRBD1. This CDR3 is built from 15 residues. Germline V CDR1 and CDR2: SGHDT, YYEEEE. The trim removed 1 base at V and 4 bases at J, leaving 6 bases unmatched.

J is TRBJ1-4 and V is TRBV5-1; 7 bases agree with TRBD1. V lost 0 bases, J lost 8 bases, and 10 bases stayed unmatched. CDR3 length equals 16 residues. CDR1 and CDR2 from the germline V gene are SGHRS and YFSETQ. The CDR3 reads CASSLEAEGAGEKLFF. CDR3 coding DNA: TGCGCCAGCAGCTTGGAAGCCGAGGGGGCTGGCGAAAAACTGTTTTTT.

The rearrangement links TRBV3-1 (or the pseudogene TRBV3-2) to TRBJ2-1; 8 positions match TRBD2. There are 14 residues in the CDR3. CDR1 is LGHDT, CDR2 YNNKEL, per germline (reference sequence). The V and J ends lost 6 bases and 3 bases, in that order; junction bases with no gene match: 4. The CDR3 sequence is CASSGTRDYNEQFF. CDR3 DNA sequence: TGTGCCAGCAGTGGGACTAGGGACTACAATGAGCAGTTCTTC.

The V and J genes are TRBV9 and TRBJ2-5; 10 bases are shared with TRBD2. Germline V gives CDR1 SGDLS, CDR2 YYNGEE. With 2 bases clipped from V and 3 bases from J, the junction kept 4 bases outside the gene matches. The CDR3 consists of 15 residues. The CDR3 bases are TGTGCCAGCAGCGTCAGCGGGACTAGCGAAGAGACCCAGTACTTC. It yields the protein CASSVSGTSEETQYF.

V usage is TRBV29-1 and J usage is TRBJ1-5; a possible D gene is TRBD1 (6 bases). Trimming left V 7 bases short and J 6 bases short, with 16 bases between. CDR1 and CDR2 (germline): SQVTM, ANQGSEA. This CDR3 region has 13 residues. CDR3 region: CSAGQGRSQPQHF. The DNA of the CDR3 is TGCAGCGCCGGGCAGGGGCGAAGTCAGCCCCAGCATTTT.

The chain uses TRBV6-2 or TRBV6-3 and TRBJ2-7; 11 bases align to TRBD1. J was trimmed by 1 base and V by 2 bases; bases with no gene match: 4. The CDR3 covers 16 residues. The V gene's germline CDR1 is MNHEY and CDR2 SVGEGT. For the CDR3, the DNA is TGTGCCAGCAGTTACCCAGGACAGGGGGCTTCCTACGAGCAGTACGTC. Protein product: CASSYPGQGASYEQYV.

The CDR3 reads CASKEGQGYEQYF. The DNA of the CDR3 is TGTGCCAGCAAGGAGGGACAGGGCTACGAGCAGTACTTC. The rearrangement joins TRBV2 to TRBJ2-7, with 9 nucleotides matching TRBD1. Germline values: CDR1 SNHLY, CDR2 FYNNEI. This CDR3 has 13 residues. V trimming: 7 bases; J trimming: 3 bases; junction bases outside the gene matches: 4.

The chain combines TRBV27 with TRBJ1-1; tentatively, D is TRBD1 (6 bases). V was clipped by 6 bases and J by 4 bases, with 15 bases between them. There are 14 residues in the CDR3. Germline V lookup: CDR1 MNHEY, CDR2 SMNVEV (reference sequence). The CDR3 sequence is CASRQGGGGTEAFF. CDR3 bases: TGTGCCAGCAGACAAGGGGGTGGGGGCACTGAAGCTTTCTTT.

The chain couples TRBV5-1 to TRBJ2-3, with 13 positions matching TRBD2. CDR3 length: 17 amino acids. V was clipped by 2 bases and J by 3 bases; unmatched bases: 6. Germline CDR1 is SGHRS and CDR2 is YFSETQ. The CDR3 region has the DNA TGCGCCAGCAGCTTCGGACTAGCGGGAGTGGGTACAGATACGCAGTATTTT. The encoded protein is CASSFGLAGVGTDTQYF.

The V gene is TRBV5-8, the J gene TRBJ1-2; perhaps TRBD1 as D (5 bases). The CDR3 has 12 residues. The V and J ends lost 0 bases and 6 bases respectively, with 6 bases between them. Germline V gene sequence: CDR1 SGHTS, CDR2 YDEGEE. CDR3 in amino acids: CASSLGGDGYTF. As DNA, the CDR3 is TGTGCCAGCAGCTTGGGGGGCGATGGCTACACCTTC.

This chain uses TRBV4-1 with TRBJ2-1; 9 nucleotides agree with TRBD2. CDR1 is MGHRA, CDR2 YSYEKL, per germline. This CDR3 is built from 18 residues. Trimming removed 0 bases from V and 7 bases from J; junction bases left unmatched: 13. CDR3 region: CASSQEVRLAGEGNEQFF. The CDR3 DNA reads TGCGCCAGCAGCCAAGAGGTGAGGTTAGCGGGAGAGGGAAATGAGCAGTTCTTC.

The J gene is TRBJ2-4, the V gene TRBV11-2; 13 bases align to TRBD2. Germline V CDR1 and CDR2: SGHAT, FQNNGV. The CDR3 runs to 16 residues. The trim removed 5 bases at V and 8 bases at J, leaving 9 bases unmatched. CDR3 loop: CASSNGLAGEGYIQYF. Here the CDR3 DNA reads TGTGCCAGCAGCAACGGACTAGCGGGAGAGGGATACATTCAGTACTTC.

The chain links TRBV9 to TRBJ1-1, with D maybe TRBD1 (6 bases). V gave up 3 bases and J gave up 4 bases, with 13 bases separating them. Germline assignment: CDR1 SGDLS and CDR2 YYNGEE. The CDR3 spans 14 residues. CDR3 loop: CASSEGHLFTEAFF. In DNA, the CDR3 is TGTGCCAGCAGCGAGGGACATTTATTCACTGAAGCTTTCTTT.

V gene TRBV6-1 combines with J gene TRBJ1-2, with D maybe TRBD1 (6 bases). Germline values: CDR1 MNHNS, CDR2 SASEGT. Trimming removed 1 base from V and 6 bases from J, with 15 bases in between. There are 15 residues in the CDR3. The DNA of the CDR3 is TGTGCCAGCAGTGAAGAAGTGAACAGGGCTAATGGCTACACCTTC. As protein: CASSEEVNRANGYTF.

This clone was seen a single time. The J gene is TRBJ1-2, the V gene TRBV4-1; the match to TRBD1 covers 7 bases. This CDR3 spans 15 amino acids. CDR1 is MGHRA, CDR2 YSYEKL, per germline. Unmatched junction bases numbered 3, after V lost 1 base and J lost 1 base. The CDR3, as DNA: TGCGCCAGCAGCCAAGCGGGGACAGATAACTATGGCTACACCTTC. It specifies CASSQAGTDNYGYTF.

V is TRBV6-1 and J is TRBJ1-1, with unresolved D. Trimming stripped 2 bases from V and 1 base from J, with 5 bases between. Germline CDR1 MNHNS, CDR2 SASEGT. The CDR3 has 13 amino acids. The CDR3 region is CASSETKNTEAFF. The CDR3, as DNA: TGTGCCAGCAGTGAAACTAAGAACACTGAAGCTTTCTTT.

J is TRBJ2-1 and V is TRBV27, with 11 bases aligning to TRBD2. Germline V gene sequence: CDR1 MNHEY, CDR2 SMNVEV (reference sequence). The CDR3 length is 14 residues. V gave up 3 bases and J gave up 7 bases; unmatched junction bases: 2. The CDR3 protein is CASSLASGGNEQFF. The CDR3 bases are TGTGCCAGCAGTTTGGCTAGCGGGGGGAATGAGCAGTTCTTC.

This sequence joins TRBV6-5 and TRBJ1-2; 7 positions match TRBD1. This CDR3 region has 15 residues. V gave up 6 bases and J gave up 8 bases; unmatched junction bases: 15. Germline values: CDR1 MNHEY, CDR2 SVGAGI. The CDR3 loop is CASRPPQGGAWGYTF. The CDR3, as DNA: TGTGCCAGCAGACCCCCGCAGGGGGGCGCCTGGGGCTACACCTTC.

This sequence joins TRBV6-6 and TRBJ1-5, with D perhaps TRBD1 (6 bases). V was trimmed by 4 bases and J by 3 bases, leaving 16 bases between them. The CDR3 has 16 amino acids. CDR1 and CDR2 from the germline V gene are MNHNY and SVGAGI (reference sequence). CDR3 loop: CASSSGPGAPNQPQHF. Here the CDR3 DNA reads TGTGCCAGCAGTTCGGGGCCAGGGGCGCCCAATCAGCCCCAGCATTTT.

The CDR3 nucleotides read TGTGCCAGCAGCCAAGATTGGAGTTTCCAAGAGACCCAGTACTTC. This codes for CASSQDWSFQETQYF. The V call is TRBV14, the J call TRBJ2-5; D unresolved. Germline CDR1 SGHDN, CDR2 FVKESK. V gave up 0 bases and J gave up 1 base, with 9 bases separating them. This CDR3 is 15 amino acids long.

This rearrangement joins TRBV11-3 to TRBJ2-1; no definite D call. This CDR3 is built from 13 residues. CDR1 and CDR2 from the germline V gene are SGHNT and YENEEA. Trimming pared 2 bases from V and 8 bases from J, leaving 10 bases between. Here the CDR3 reads CASSLRWADEQFF. DNA for the CDR3: TGTGCCAGCAGCTTAAGGTGGGCCGATGAGCAGTTCTTC.

The V gene is TRBV19, the J gene TRBJ1-1; 9 positions match TRBD1. CDR3 length: 14 amino acids. V was clipped by 6 bases and J by 1 base; unmatched bases: 3. Germline V gene sequence: CDR1 LNHDA, CDR2 SQIVND (reference sequence). This CDR3 is CASSSGQGNTEAFF. DNA of the CDR3: TGTGCCAGTAGCTCGGGACAGGGGAACACTGAAGCTTTCTTT.

This rearrangement joins TRBV5-1 to TRBJ2-3, with 11 nucleotides matching TRBD2. The V segment lost 3 bases and the J segment 5 bases; nucleotides outside the gene matches: 5. The germline V gene has CDR1 SGHRS and CDR2 YFSETQ. The CDR3 runs to 15 residues. CDR3 loop: CASSWTSGSGDTQYF. As DNA, the CDR3 is TGCGCCAGCAGCTGGACTAGCGGGTCGGGAGATACGCAGTATTTT. The complete variable domain, with remaining parts taken from reference TRBV5-1 and TRBJ2-3, reads KAGVTQTPRYLIKTRGQQVTLSCSPISGHRSVSWYQQTPGQGLQFLFEYFSETQRNKGNFPGRFSGRQFSNSRSEMNVSTLELGDSALYLCASSWTSGSGDTQYFGPGTRLTVL.

This clone was seen only a few times. The chain joins TRBV29-1 to TRBJ2-1; D is ambiguous. The CDR3 has 12 amino acids. The ends were cut back, 0 bases at V and 8 bases at J, with 8 bases in the middle. Germline V gives CDR1 SQVTM, CDR2 ANQGSEA. The CDR3 reads CSVEDTWHEQFF. CDR3 nucleotides: TGCAGCGTTGAAGATACCTGGCATGAGCAGTTCTTC.